These 10 T cell receptor beta chains originate from one sample sequenced in a study of beta chain features in type 1 diabetes. Study-level findings and limits: For Type 1 diabetes patients, all four CD4+ subsets carried TCRB CDR3s that were moderately but significantly shorter.

No antigen has been assigned to these receptors. Sequencing targeted expressed TCRB transcripts, as all isolated RNA had been reverse transcribed. Using immunoSEQ multiplex PCR, the repertoire was profiled, and TCRdb retains in-frame clones only, with some absent. The top ten clones hold 0.017% of a sample with 250,000 to 300,000 clones, 13% to 15% of them seen once. Sequencing was carried out using naive CD4+ T cells from blood. The source is a young man with type 1 diabetes.

The chain couples TRBV5-1 to TRBJ2-3; 11 positions match TRBD2. This CDR3 is built from 16 residues. Germline CDR1 reads SGHRS; CDR2 reads YFSETQ. Trimming at V came to 0 bases and at J to 4 bases, leaving 4 bases not matched to a gene. The CDR3 is CASSLGTSGLPDTQYF. The CDR3 nucleotides read TGCGCCAGCAGCTTGGGGACTAGCGGGCTTCCAGATACGCAGTATTTT.

This clone showed up just a few times. This chain joins TRBV5-1 and TRBJ2-2; 8 nucleotides match TRBD2. The germline V gene has CDR1 SGHRS and CDR2 YFSETQ. The CDR3 has 16 amino acids. Trimming removed 5 bases from V and 1 base from J; junction bases left unmatched: 7. The CDR3 DNA follows: TGCGCCAGCAGTCTGACTAGCGTTAGGAACACCGGGGAGCTGTTTTTT. It is translated as CASSLTSVRNTGELFF.

In this sample, this clone turned up a few times. The chain combines TRBV11-3 with TRBJ2-4; 10 positions match TRBD2. Losses at the gene ends were 4 bases for V and 3 bases for J; bases not matched to a gene: 6. Germline V lookup: CDR1 SGHNT, CDR2 YENEEA. This CDR3 contains 16 residues. CDR3 nucleotide sequence: TGTGCCAGCAGCTCCCTAAGGACTAGCGGCAAAAACATTCAGTACTTC. It is translated as CASSSLRTSGKNIQYF.

This clone came up a few times. The junction departs from the called germline gene at one end, perhaps through a read error. The chain is built from TRBV18 and TRBJ2-7; possible D gene TRBD1, 6 bases. Germline CDR1 is KGHSH and CDR2 is LQKENI. The CDR3 totals 17 residues. CDR3 protein: CASSPPSLRDTSHEQYF. DNA for the CDR3: TGTGCCAGCTCACCACCTTCCCTTCGGGACACCTCCCACGAGCAGTACTTC.

J is TRBJ2-7 and V is TRBV15; tentative D call: TRBD2 (6 bases). Trimming stripped 1 base from V and 1 base from J, with 11 bases between. From germline, CDR1 is LNHNV and CDR2 YYDKDF (reference sequence). The CDR3 consists of 15 residues. CDR3 sequence (DNA): TGTGCCACCAGCAGAGGCGGGACCCGATCCTACGAGCAGTACTTC. It encodes CATSRGGTRSYEQYF.

V usage is TRBV27 and J usage is TRBJ1-2, with 11 bases fitting TRBD1. The CDR3 covers 14 residues. V was pared by 6 bases and J by 10 bases, with 10 bases of the junction left unmatched. CDR1 and CDR2 from the germline V gene are MNHEY and SMNVEV (reference sequence). As DNA, the CDR3 is TGTGCCAGCAGCCGGACAGGGGGCTTCTCAACCTACACCTTC. Protein product: CASSRTGGFSTYTF.

The chain links TRBV7-9 to TRBJ2-1; maybe TRBD2 (6 bases). Trimming stripped 1 base from V and 9 bases from J, with 16 bases between. The CDR3 runs to 15 residues. Germline V gene data show CDR1 as SEHNR and CDR2 as FQNEAQ (reference sequence). CDR3 amino acids: CASSLVSGSISEQFF. The CDR3 DNA reads TGTGCCAGCAGCTTAGTGTCCGGGAGTATCAGTGAGCAGTTCTTC. The variable domain in full, completed from reference TRBV7-9 and TRBJ2-1, reads DTGVSQNPRHKITKRGQNVTFRCDPISEHNRLYWYRQTLGQGPEFLTYFQNEAQLEKSRLLSDRFSAERPKGSFSTLEIQRTEQGDSAMYLCASSLVSGSISEQFFGPGTRLTVL.

This clone was observed a handful of times. This CDR3 is also generated by other DNA sequences in the sample. The chain links TRBV28 to TRBJ1-2, with 9 bases lining up with TRBD1. This CDR3 spans 14 amino acids. The V gene end was trimmed by 5 bases and the J gene end by 4 bases; junction bases not matched to a gene: 5. Germline CDR1 and CDR2: MDHEN and SYDVKM. CDR3 nucleotide sequence: TGTGCCAGCAGTCCGGGACAGGGCTCCTATGGCTACACCTTC. Amino acids: CASSPGQGSYGYTF.

This clone appeared a few times. The chain is built from TRBV7-8 and TRBJ2-3; 8 bases fit TRBD2. Trimming removed 7 bases from V and 6 bases from J; junction bases left unmatched: 9. The CDR3 length is 14 residues. CDR1 and CDR2 from the germline V gene are SGHVS and FQNEAQ. CDR3: CASTVSGTPDTQYF. The CDR3 region has the DNA TGTGCCAGCACCGTTAGCGGGACCCCGGATACGCAGTATTTT.

The chain combines TRBV2 with TRBJ2-1; tentative D call: TRBD2 (5 bases). The CDR3 consists of 13 residues. V was shortened by 7 bases and J by 6 bases, with 13 bases between the two germline ends. Germline V gene sequence: CDR1 SNHLY, CDR2 FYNNEI. CDR3 nucleotide sequence: TGTGCCAGCACGAGGAGGTTAGGCAATGAGCAGTTCTTC. It yields the protein CASTRRLGNEQFF. The full variable domain, with the rest looked up from reference TRBV2 and TRBJ2-1, is EPEVTQTPSHQVTQMGQEVILRCVPISNHLYFYWYRQILGQKVEFLVSFYNNEISEKSEIFDDQFSVERPDGSNFTLKIRSTKLEDSAMYFCASTRRLGNEQFFGPGTRLTVL.